The table lists the clone carrying this TCR beta chain with a few counts. This CDR3 region has 14 residues. V lost 3 bases and J lost 9, with 12 bases in between. TCRdb used MiXCR to reprocess the RT-PCR reads, holding one entry per CDR3 protein. The table includes about 150,000 distinct CDR3 sequences, about a third detected once. These data belong to a study of patients and donors after allogeneic stem cell transplantation. The source is a human donor who was either an allogeneic HSCT recipient or a stem cell or donor lymphocyte infusion donor (not recorded which). It is not recorded whose cells these are; they may come from a transplant donor. V is TRBV12-3 or TRBV12-4 and J is TRBJ1-6; D ambiguous. Sequencing was performed on blood, either unsorted or a sorted T cell fraction (not recorded which). In DNA, the CDR3 is TGTGCCAGCAGTTTGAGAACTTTGGGTTCACCCCTCCACTTT. Translated, it gives CASSLRTLGSPLHF.